The clone carrying this TCR beta chain came up once. Its antigen is unknown. These data come from a study of T cell responses to AZD1222 COVID-19 vaccine. Study-level findings and limits: Spike-specific TCR breadth and depth grew following two AZD1222 doses. Donors skewed white British and female; clonal diversity was possibly underestimated.

V lost 0 bases and J lost 3, with 10 bases in between. CDR1 is SGDLS and CDR2 is YYNGEE in the germline V gene. The CDR3 runs 15 residues. The assay was immunoSEQ multiplex PCR, and TCRdb's table has in-frame clones only and misses some. Of roughly 130,000 clones in the sample, approximately 85% were seen once. This sequence joins TRBV9 and TRBJ2-1; D possibly corresponds to TRBD2 (6 bases). The sequencing here drew on peripheral blood, taken on day 0 of AZD1222 vaccination. The sequence derives from an adult in good health. CDR3 in amino acids: CASSVGGGNYNEQFF. CDR3 nucleotide sequence: TGTGCCAGCAGCGTAGGAGGAGGGAACTACAATGAGCAGTTCTTC.